This entry lists 4 T cell receptor beta chains sequenced from one sample in a study of T cells in Graves' hyperthyroidism and ophthalmopathy. Authors of the study amplified TCR beta CDR3 regions from RNA transcripts. During a first-round RT-PCR of the TCR CDR3, the HTBI primer set was used. TCRdb reprocessed the multiplex PCR reads with MiXCR, giving one entry per CDR3 protein. The sample holds about 570,000 distinct CDR3 sequences, around 45% seen once. The sequenced material came from peripheral blood or thyroid tissue (not recorded which). The receptors shown here come from an adult woman with Graves' disease, either hyperthyroidism or ophthalmopathy (not recorded which).

The chain is built from TRBV29-1 and TRBJ2-7; perhaps TRBD2 as D (6 bases). CDR1 is SQVTM, CDR2 ANQGSEA, per germline. V gave up 4 bases and J gave up 2 bases, with 6 bases separating them. The CDR3 consists of 11 residues. The CDR3 sequence: CSVGGAYEQYF. CDR3 nucleotide sequence: TGCAGCGTTGGGGGGGCCTACGAGCAGTACTTC.

This chain links TRBV7-9 with TRBJ2-7; 7 bases agree with TRBD1. V lost 5 bases and J lost 7; bases outside the gene matches: 8. This CDR3 has 13 residues. Germline values: CDR1 SEHNR, CDR2 FQNEAQ (reference sequence). The DNA of the CDR3 is TGTGCCAGCAGCCCGGGACAGATCGGGGAGCAGTACTTC. As protein: CASSPGQIGEQYF.

This clonotype was picked up many times. The chain recombines TRBV5-1 with TRBJ1-5, with TRBD1 identical over 7 bases. V trimming: 5 bases; J trimming: 7 bases; junction bases outside the gene matches: 15. Germline values: CDR1 SGHRS, CDR2 YFSETQ. The CDR3 spans 16 residues. The CDR3 nucleotides read TGCGCCAGCAGAGGTACGGCCAAGGGGGCGGGGCAGCCCCAGCATTTT. This gives the protein CASRGTAKGAGQPQHF.

V and J are TRBV2 and TRBJ1-5, with TRBD1 matching 8 bases. Germline V lookup: CDR1 SNHLY, CDR2 FYNNEI. The CDR3 extends over 16 amino acids. Unmatched junction bases numbered 11, after V lost 3 bases and J lost 7 bases. DNA of the CDR3: TGTGCCAGCAGTGACGCCGGGACAGGTGGGTGGCAGCCCCAGCATTTT. This encodes CASSDAGTGGWQPQHF.